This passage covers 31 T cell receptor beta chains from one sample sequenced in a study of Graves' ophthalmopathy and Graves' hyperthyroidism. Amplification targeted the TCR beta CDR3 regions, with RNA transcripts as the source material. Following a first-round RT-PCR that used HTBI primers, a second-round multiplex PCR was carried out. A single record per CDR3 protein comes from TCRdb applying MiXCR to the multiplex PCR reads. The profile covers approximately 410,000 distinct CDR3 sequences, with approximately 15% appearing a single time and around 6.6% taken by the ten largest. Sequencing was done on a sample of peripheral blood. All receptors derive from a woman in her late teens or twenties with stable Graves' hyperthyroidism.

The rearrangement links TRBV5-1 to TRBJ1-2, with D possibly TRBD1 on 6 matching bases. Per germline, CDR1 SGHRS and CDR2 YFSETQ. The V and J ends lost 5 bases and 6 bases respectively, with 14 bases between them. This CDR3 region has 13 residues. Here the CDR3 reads CASRRGFQDGYTF. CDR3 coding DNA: TGCGCCAGCAGGAGGGGGTTTCAGGATGGCTACACCTTC. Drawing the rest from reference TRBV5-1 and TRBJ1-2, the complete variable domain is KAGVTQTPRYLIKTRGQQVTLSCSPISGHRSVSWYQQTPGQGLQFLFEYFSETQRNKGNFPGRFSGRQFSNSRSEMNVSTLELGDSALYLCASRRGFQDGYTFGSGTRLTVV.

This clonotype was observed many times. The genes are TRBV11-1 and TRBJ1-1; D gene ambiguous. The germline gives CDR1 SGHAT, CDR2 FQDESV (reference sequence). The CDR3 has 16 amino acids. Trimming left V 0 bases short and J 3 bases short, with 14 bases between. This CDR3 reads CASSLAVDRRDTEAFF. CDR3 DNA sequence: TGTGCCAGCAGCTTAGCAGTCGATAGACGGGACACTGAAGCTTTCTTT.

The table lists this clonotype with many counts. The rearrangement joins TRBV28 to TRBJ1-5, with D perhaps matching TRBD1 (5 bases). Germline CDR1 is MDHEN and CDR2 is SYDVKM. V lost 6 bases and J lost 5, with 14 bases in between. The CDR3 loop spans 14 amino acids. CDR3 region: CASSFQGAHQPQHF. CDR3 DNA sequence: TGTGCCAGCAGCTTTCAGGGAGCCCATCAGCCCCAGCATTTT.

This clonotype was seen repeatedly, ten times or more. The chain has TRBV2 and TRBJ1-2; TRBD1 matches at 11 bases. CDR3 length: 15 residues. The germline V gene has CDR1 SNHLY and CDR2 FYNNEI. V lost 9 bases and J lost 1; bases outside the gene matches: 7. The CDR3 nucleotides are TGTGCCAGACGGGACAGGGGGTCTAATAACTATGGCTACACCTTC. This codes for CARRDRGSNNYGYTF.

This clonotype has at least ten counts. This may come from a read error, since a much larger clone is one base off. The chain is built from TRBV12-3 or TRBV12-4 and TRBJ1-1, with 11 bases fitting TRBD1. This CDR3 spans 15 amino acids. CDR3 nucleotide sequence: TGTGCCGGCAGTTATCTGGGGACAGGGGGGACTGAAGCTTTCTTT. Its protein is CAGSYLGTGGTEAFF.

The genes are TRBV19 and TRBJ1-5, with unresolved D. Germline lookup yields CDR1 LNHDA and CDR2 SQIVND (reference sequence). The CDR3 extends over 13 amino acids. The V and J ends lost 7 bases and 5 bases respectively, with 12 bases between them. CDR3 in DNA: TGTGCCAGTACTGGCAGAGAGTATCAGCCCCAGCATTTT. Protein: CASTGREYQPQHF.

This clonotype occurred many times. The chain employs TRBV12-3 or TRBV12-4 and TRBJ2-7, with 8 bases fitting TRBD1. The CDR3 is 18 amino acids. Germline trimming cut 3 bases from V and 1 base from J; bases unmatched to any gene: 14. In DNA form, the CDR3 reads TGTGCCAGCAGTTTCAGGTCGACAGGGGCCTCTTTATCCTACGAGCAGTACTTC. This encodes CASSFRSTGASLSYEQYF.

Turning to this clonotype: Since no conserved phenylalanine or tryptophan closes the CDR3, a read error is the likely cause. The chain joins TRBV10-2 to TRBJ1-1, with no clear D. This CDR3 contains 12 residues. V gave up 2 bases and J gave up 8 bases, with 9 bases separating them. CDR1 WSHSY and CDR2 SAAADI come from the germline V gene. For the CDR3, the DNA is TGCGCCAGCAGTGAGATCGGCAACGAAGCTTTCCTT. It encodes CASSEIGNEAFL.

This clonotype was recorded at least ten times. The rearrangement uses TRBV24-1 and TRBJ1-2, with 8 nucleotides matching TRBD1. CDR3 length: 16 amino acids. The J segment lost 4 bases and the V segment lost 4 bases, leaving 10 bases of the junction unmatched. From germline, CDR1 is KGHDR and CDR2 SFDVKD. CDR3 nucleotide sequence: TGTGCCACCAGTGACCCCGGACAGGGAACGGGCTATGGCTACACCTTC. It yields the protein CATSDPGQGTGYGYTF.

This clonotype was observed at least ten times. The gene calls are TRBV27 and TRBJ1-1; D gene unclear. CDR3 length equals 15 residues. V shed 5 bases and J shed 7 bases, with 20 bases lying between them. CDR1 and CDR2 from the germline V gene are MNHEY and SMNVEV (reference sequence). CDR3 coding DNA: TGTGCCAGCAGTCCCCACCGGCGGCTGGGAGTTGAAGCTTTCTTT. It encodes CASSPHRRLGVEAFF.

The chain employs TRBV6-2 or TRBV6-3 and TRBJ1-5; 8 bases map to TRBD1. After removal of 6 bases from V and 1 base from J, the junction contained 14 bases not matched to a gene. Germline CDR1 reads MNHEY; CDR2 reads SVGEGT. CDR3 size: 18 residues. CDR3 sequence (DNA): TGTGCCAGCAGACCCTGGACAGGGAGACTGTTCAGCAATCAGCCCCAGCATTTT. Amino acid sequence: CASRPWTGRLFSNQPQHF.

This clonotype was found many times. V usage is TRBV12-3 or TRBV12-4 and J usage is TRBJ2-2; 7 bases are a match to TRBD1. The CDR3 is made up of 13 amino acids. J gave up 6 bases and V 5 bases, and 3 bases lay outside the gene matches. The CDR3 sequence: CASSQGTAGELFF. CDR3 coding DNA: TGTGCCAGCAGTCAAGGGACAGCCGGGGAGCTGTTTTTT.

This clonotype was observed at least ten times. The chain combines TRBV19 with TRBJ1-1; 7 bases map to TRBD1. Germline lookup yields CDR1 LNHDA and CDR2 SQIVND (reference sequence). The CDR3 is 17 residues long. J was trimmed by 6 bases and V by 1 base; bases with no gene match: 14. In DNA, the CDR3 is TGTGCCAGTAGTATAGGTTTCTTGAGGGGGCGGAATCCTGAAGCTTTCTTT. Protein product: CASSIGFLRGRNPEAFF.

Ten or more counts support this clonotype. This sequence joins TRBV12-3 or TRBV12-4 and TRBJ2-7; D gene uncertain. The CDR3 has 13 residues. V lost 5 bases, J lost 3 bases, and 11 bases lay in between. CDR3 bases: TGTGCCAGCAGTCCCGGGCAGGACTACGAGCAGTACTTC. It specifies CASSPGQDYEQYF.

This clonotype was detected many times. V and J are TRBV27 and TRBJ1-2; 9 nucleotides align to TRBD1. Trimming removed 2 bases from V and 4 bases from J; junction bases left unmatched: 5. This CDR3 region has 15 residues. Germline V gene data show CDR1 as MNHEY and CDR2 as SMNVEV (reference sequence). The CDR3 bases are TGTGCCAGCAGTTTAAAGCCGACAGGGGGCTATGGCTACACCTTC. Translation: CASSLKPTGGYGYTF.

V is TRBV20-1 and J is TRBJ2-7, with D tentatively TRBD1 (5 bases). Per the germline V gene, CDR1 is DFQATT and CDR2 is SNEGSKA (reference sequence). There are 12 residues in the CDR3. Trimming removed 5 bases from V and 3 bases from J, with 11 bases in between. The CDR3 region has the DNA TGCAGTGCTCCCCAGGGTGTCTACGAGCAGTACTTC. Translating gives CSAPQGVYEQYF.

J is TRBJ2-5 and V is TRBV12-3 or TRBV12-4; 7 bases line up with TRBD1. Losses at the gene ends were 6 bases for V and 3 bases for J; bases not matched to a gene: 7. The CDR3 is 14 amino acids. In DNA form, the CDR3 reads TGTGCCAGCAGCGAGACAGGGAAGGAAGAGACCCAGTACTTC. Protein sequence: CASSETGKEETQYF.

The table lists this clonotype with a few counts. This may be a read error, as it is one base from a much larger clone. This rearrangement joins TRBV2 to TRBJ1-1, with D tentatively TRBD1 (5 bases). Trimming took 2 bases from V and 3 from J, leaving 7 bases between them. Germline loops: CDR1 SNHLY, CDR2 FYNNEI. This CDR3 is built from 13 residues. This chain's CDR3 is CASSETGDTEAFF. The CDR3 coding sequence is TGTGCCAGCAGTGAAACGGGGGACACTGAAGCTTTCTTT. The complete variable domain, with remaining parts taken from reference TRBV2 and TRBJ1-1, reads EPEVTQTPSHQVTQMGQEVILRCVPISNHLYFYWYRQILGQKVEFLVSFYNNEISEKSEIFDDQFSVERPDGSNFTLKIRSTKLEDSAMYFCASSETGDTEAFFGQGTRLTVV.

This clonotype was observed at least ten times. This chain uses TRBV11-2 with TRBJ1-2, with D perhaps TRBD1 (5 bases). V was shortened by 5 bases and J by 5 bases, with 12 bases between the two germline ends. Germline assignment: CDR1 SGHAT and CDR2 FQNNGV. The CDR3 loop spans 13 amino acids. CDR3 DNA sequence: TGTGCCAGCAGCCCTACTCAGGGATATGGCTACACCTTC. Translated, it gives CASSPTQGYGYTF.

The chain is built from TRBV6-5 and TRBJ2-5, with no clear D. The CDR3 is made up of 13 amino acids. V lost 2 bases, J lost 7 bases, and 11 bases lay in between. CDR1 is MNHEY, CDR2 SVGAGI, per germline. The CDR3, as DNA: TGTGCCAGCAGTTACGCCGGTTTGGCGACCCAGTACTTC. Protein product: CASSYAGLATQYF.

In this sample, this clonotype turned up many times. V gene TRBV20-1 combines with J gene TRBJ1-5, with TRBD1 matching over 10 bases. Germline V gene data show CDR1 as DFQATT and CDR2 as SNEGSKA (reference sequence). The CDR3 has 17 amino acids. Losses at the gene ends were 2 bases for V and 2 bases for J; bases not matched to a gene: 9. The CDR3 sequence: CSARLPGQGNGNQPQHF. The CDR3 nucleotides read TGCAGTGCTAGACTGCCGGGACAGGGGAATGGCAATCAGCCCCAGCATTTT.

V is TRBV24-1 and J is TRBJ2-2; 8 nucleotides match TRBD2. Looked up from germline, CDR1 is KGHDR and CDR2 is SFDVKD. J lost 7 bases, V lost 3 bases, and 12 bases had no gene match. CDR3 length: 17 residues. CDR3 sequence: CATSDPGPGGLGGELFF. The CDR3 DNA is TGTGCCACCAGTGATCCCGGCCCGGGGGGGCTGGGCGGGGAGCTGTTTTTT.

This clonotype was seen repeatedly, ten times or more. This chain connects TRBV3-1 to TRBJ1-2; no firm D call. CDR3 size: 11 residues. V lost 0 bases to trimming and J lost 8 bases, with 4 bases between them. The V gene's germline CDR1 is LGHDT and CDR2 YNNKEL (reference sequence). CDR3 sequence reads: CASSQESGYTF. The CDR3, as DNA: TGTGCCAGCAGCCAAGAATCCGGCTACACCTTC.

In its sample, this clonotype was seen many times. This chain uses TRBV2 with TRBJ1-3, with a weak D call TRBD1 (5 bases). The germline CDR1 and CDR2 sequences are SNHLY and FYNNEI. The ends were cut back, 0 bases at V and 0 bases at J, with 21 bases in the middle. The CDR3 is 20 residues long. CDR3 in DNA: TGTGCCAGCAGTGAAGCGGGGCCTTTCTACGCAGATAACTCTGGAAACACCATATATTTT. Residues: CASSEAGPFYADNSGNTIYF.

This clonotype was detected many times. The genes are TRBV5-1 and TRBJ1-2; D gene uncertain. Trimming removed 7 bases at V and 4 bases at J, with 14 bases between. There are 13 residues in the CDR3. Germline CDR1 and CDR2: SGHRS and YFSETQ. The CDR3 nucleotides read TGCGCCAGCTTCGCGGGAGATCGCTATGGCTACACCTTC. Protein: CASFAGDRYGYTF. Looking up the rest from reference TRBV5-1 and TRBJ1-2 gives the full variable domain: KAGVTQTPRYLIKTRGQQVTLSCSPISGHRSVSWYQQTPGQGLQFLFEYFSETQRNKGNFPGRFSGRQFSNSRSEMNVSTLELGDSALYLCASFAGDRYGYTFGSGTRLTVV.

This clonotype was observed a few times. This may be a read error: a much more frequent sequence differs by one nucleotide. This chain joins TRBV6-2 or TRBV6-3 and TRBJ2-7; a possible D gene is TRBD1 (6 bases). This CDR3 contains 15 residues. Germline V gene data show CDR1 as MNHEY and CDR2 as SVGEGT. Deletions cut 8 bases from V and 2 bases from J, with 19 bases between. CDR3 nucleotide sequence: TGTGCCAGCTGCGAGGGGAACAGGGCGACCTACGAGCAGTACTTC. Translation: CASCEGNRATYEQYF.

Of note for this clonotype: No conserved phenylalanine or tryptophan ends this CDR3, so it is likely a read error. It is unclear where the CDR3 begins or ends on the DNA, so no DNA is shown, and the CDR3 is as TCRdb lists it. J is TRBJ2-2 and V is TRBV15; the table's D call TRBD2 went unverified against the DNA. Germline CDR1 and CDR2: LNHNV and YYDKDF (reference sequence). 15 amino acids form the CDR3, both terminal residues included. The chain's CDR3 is CATSRDPGIGGELCV.

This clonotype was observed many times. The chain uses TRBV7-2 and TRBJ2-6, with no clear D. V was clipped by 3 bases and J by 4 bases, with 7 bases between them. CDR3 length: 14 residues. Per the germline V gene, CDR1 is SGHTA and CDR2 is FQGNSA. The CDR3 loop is CASSFRTGANVLTF. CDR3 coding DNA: TGTGCCAGCAGCTTCCGTACCGGGGCCAACGTCCTGACTTTC.

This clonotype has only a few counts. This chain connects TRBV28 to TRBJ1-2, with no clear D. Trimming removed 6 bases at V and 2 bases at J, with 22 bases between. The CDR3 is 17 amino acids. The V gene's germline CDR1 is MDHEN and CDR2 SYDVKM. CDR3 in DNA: TGTGCCAGCAGCTTAGGTGACGCAGGTCTTCTCAACTATGGCTACACCTTC. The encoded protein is CASSLGDAGLLNYGYTF.

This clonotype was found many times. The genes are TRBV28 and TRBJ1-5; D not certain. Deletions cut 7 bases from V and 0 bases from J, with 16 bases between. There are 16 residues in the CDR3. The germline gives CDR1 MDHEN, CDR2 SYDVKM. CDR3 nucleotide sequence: TGTGCCAGCACTTCCCCTTGGCCGACTAGCAATCAGCCCCAGCATTTT. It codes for CASTSPWPTSNQPQHF. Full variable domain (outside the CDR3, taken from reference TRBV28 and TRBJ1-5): DVKVTQSSRYLVKRTGEKVFLECVQDMDHENMFWYRQDPGLGLRLIYFSYDVKMKEKGDIPEGYSVSREKKERFSLILESASTNQTSMYLCASTSPWPTSNQPQHFGDGTRLSIL.

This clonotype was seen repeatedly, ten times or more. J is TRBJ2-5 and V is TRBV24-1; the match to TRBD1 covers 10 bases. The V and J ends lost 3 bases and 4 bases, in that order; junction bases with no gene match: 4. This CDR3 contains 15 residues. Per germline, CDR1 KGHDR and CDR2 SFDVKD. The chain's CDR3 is CATSDPTGGRETQYF. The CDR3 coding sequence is TGTGCCACCAGTGATCCGACAGGGGGCCGAGAGACCCAGTACTTC.